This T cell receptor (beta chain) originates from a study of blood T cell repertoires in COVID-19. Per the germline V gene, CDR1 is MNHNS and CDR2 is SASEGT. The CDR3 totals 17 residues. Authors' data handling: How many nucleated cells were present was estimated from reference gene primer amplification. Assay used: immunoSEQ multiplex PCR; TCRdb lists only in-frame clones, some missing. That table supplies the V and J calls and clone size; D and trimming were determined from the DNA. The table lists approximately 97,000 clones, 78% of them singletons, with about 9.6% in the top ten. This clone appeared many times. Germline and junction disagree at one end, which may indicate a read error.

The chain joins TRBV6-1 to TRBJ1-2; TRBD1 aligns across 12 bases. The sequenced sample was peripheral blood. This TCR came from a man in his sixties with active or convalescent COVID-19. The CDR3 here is CASSDLGTGGSKYGYTF. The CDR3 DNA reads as TGTGCCAGCAGTGACCTAGGGACAGGGGGCTCTAAGTATGGCTACACCTTC.